This T cell receptor (beta chain) originates from a study of spatial heterogeneity in lung cancer. General study points: Blood showed ubiquitous tumor TCRs more often at resection than at routine follow-up.

In regard to this clonotype: Antigen unknown.

Time point denoted: sample taken at primary tumor resection. Samples were donated by 72 untreated early-stage non-small cell lung cancer patients. Whole RNA obtained from tumor, nontumor lung or frozen PBMC underwent sequencing without sorting. In germline, CDR1 is SNHLY, CDR2 FYNNEI. This CDR3 comprises 15 residues. V trimming: 11 bases; J trimming: 10 bases; junction bases outside the gene matches: 19. Unique molecular identifiers tagged every individual TCR cDNA molecule. MiXCR was run by TCRdb on the 5' RACE reads, yielding one entry per CDR3 protein. This table has fewer than 65,000 distinct CDR3 sequences, about 5.9% appearing once.

The TCR was taken from a female donor with early-stage non-small cell lung cancer. Source: PBMCs, taken at surgery. This sequence joins TRBV2 and TRBJ2-1; 8 bases are a match to TRBD2. The CDR3 coding sequence is TGTGCCTCCCAGGTGCGGGGGGCACCCGGGGGGGAGCAGTTCTTC. Amino acid sequence: CASQVRGAPGGEQFF.